What follows are 18 T cell receptor beta chains derived from one specimen sequenced in a study of control samples from healthy donors and cancer patients. TCRdb's copy holds only in-frame clones and misses some; the assay was immunoSEQ multiplex PCR. The data hold about 100,000 clones, with roughly 90% observed a single time. The sequenced sample consisted of blood. These receptors originate from a woman aged 50 to 60 in good health.

The V and J genes are TRBV2 and TRBJ1-5; D is perhaps TRBD1 (5 bases). This CDR3 has 15 residues. In germline, CDR1 is SNHLY, CDR2 FYNNEI. Trimming cost V 9 bases and J 0 bases, with 15 bases left between them. CDR3 bases: TGTGCCAGTACCCCCGGAGGGGTTAGCAATCAGCCCCAGCATTTT. It encodes CASTPGGVSNQPQHF.

The chain has TRBV7-2 and TRBJ2-2, with D possibly being TRBD2 (6 bases). Germline V gene sequence: CDR1 SGHTA, CDR2 FQGNSA. V lost 8 bases and J 6 bases, leaving 28 bases between the germline ends. The CDR3 runs 18 residues. The CDR3 loop reads CASAFIGGPASRAGELFF. The CDR3 nucleotides are TGTGCCAGCGCTTTTATCGGGGGACCGGCCAGTAGGGCCGGGGAGCTGTTTTTT.

This clone was recorded a few times. The chain is built from TRBV18 and TRBJ1-1, with D hard to call. Germline V gives CDR1 KGHSH, CDR2 LQKENI. The CDR3 runs to 15 residues. Trimming removed 3 bases at V and 5 bases at J, with 16 bases between. CDR3 residues: CASSPLGSTGTEAFF. The DNA of the CDR3 is TGTGCCAGCTCACCCCTCGGGTCCACGGGGACTGAAGCTTTCTTT.

The chain uses TRBV9 and TRBJ2-3, with unresolved D. Trimming took off 2 bases at V and 1 base at J, with 11 bases between the two ends. Germline CDR1 and CDR2: SGDLS and YYNGEE. This CDR3 has 15 residues. The CDR3 here is CASSVQPRGTDTQYF. CDR3 nucleotide sequence: TGTGCCAGCAGCGTCCAACCTCGTGGCACAGATACGCAGTATTTT.

V is TRBV10-3 and J is TRBJ1-1, with 7 bases identical to TRBD1. The CDR3 is 14 amino acids. Trimming took 6 bases from V and 1 from J; bases not matched to a gene: 5. Germline V gives CDR1 ENHRY, CDR2 SYGVKD. CDR3 DNA: TGTGCCATCAGGGGACAGCTAGGGAACACTGAAGCTTTCTTT. Translating gives CAIRGQLGNTEAFF.

The chain combines TRBV7-9 with TRBJ1-2, with 7 bases identical to TRBD1. The CDR3 runs 17 residues. Unmatched junction bases numbered 15, after V lost 4 bases and J lost 4 bases. CDR1 is SEHNR and CDR2 is FQNEAQ in the germline V gene (reference sequence). The CDR3: CASSSYDRVGFPYGYTF. DNA of the CDR3: TGTGCCAGCAGCTCATACGACAGGGTCGGGTTTCCCTATGGCTACACCTTC.

The rearrangement links TRBV4-3 to TRBJ2-2, with D possibly matching TRBD1 (5 bases). The CDR3 covers 16 residues. Trimming took 0 bases from V and 8 from J, leaving 16 bases between them. Germline V lookup: CDR1 LGHNA, CDR2 YSLEER. CDR3: CASSQEPGKAPGELFF. The CDR3 DNA reads TGCGCCAGCAGCCAAGAACCAGGGAAGGCACCGGGGGAGCTGTTTTTT.

A few counts support this clone. The chain has TRBV11-2 and TRBJ2-2; TRBD2 might be the D (5 bases). The length of the CDR3 is 17 residues. Per the germline V gene, CDR1 is SGHAT and CDR2 is FQNNGV. Trimming shortened V by 3 bases and J by 0 bases, and 14 bases separated the two germline ends. CDR3 amino acids: CASSFSRMDSNTGELFF. CDR3 bases: TGTGCCAGCAGCTTTTCGAGAATGGACTCGAACACCGGGGAGCTGTTTTTT. The full variable domain, with the rest looked up from reference TRBV11-2 and TRBJ2-2, is EAGVAQSPRYKIIEKRQSVAFWCNPISGHATLYWYQQILGQGPKLLIQFQNNGVVDDSQLPKDRFSAERLKGVDSTLKIQPAKLEDSAVYLCASSFSRMDSNTGELFFGEGSRLTVL.

The V call is TRBV29-1, the J call TRBJ2-1; D not certain. V shed 7 bases and J shed 3 bases, with 7 bases lying between them. This CDR3 has 11 amino acids. CDR1 is SQVTM and CDR2 is ANQGSEA in the germline V gene. CDR3 residues: CSGLIYNEQFF. The CDR3 DNA sequence: TGCAGCGGTCTTATCTACAATGAGCAGTTCTTC.

The J gene is TRBJ2-7, the V gene TRBV4-1; 11 bases align to TRBD2. Germline values: CDR1 MGHRA, CDR2 YSYEKL. This CDR3 spans 15 amino acids. The junction had 8 bases not matched to a gene; V was cut back by 4 bases and J by 6 bases. As DNA, the CDR3 is TGCGCCAGCAGCCCGCTTAGCGGGGGGGTATTCGAGCAGTACTTC. Protein sequence: CASSPLSGGVFEQYF.

The CDR3 spells CASSRSRDTEAFF. The DNA for the CDR3 is TGCGCCAGCAGTCGATCCCGGGACACTGAAGCTTTCTTT. V and J are TRBV10-1 and TRBJ1-1, with unresolved D. This CDR3 comprises 13 residues. From germline, CDR1 is WNHNN and CDR2 SYGVQD (reference sequence). The germline V and J ends were trimmed by 5 bases and 3 bases, with 10 bases remaining between them.

In its sample, this clone was seen a few times. The chain is built from TRBV6-5 and TRBJ2-7; D remains ambiguous. CDR1 and CDR2 from the germline V gene are MNHEY and SVGAGI. V dropped 3 bases and J dropped 6 bases, with 12 bases sitting between them. The CDR3 is 13 residues long. CDR3 region: CASSYRGVREQYF. For the CDR3, the DNA is TGTGCCAGCAGTTATCGTGGGGTCCGCGAGCAGTACTTC.

The chain is built from TRBV7-3 and TRBJ2-7; TRBD2 is a possible D gene (5 bases). This CDR3 comprises 12 residues. Germline V gene data show CDR1 as SGHTA and CDR2 as FQGTGA. The V and J ends lost 5 bases and 6 bases respectively, with 11 bases between them. In DNA, the CDR3 is TGTGCCAGCAGCCTAGCAGGCTCCGAGCAGTACTTC. It codes for CASSLAGSEQYF. Drawing the rest from reference TRBV7-3 and TRBJ2-7, the complete variable domain is GAGVSQTPSNKVTEKGKYVELRCDPISGHTALYWYRQSLGQGPEFLIYFQGTGAADDSGLPNDRFFAVRPEGSVSTLKIQRTERGDSAVYLCASSLAGSEQYFGPGTRLTVT.

This chain connects TRBV2 to TRBJ1-3, with a possible D match to TRBD1 (5 bases). Trimming took off 8 bases at V and 4 bases at J, with 18 bases between the two ends. Germline CDR1 SNHLY, CDR2 FYNNEI. The CDR3 loop spans 15 amino acids. The DNA of the CDR3 is TGTGCCAGCGGAAGGGACGGCGGGAGGGGAAACACCATATATTTT. It translates to CASGRDGGRGNTIYF. Combining the CDR3 with reference TRBV2 and TRBJ1-3 gives the whole variable domain EPEVTQTPSHQVTQMGQEVILRCVPISNHLYFYWYRQILGQKVEFLVSFYNNEISEKSEIFDDQFSVERPDGSNFTLKIRSTKLEDSAMYFCASGRDGGRGNTIYFGEGSWLTVV.

The chain joins TRBV6-2 or TRBV6-3 to TRBJ2-2; 11 bases align to TRBD2. Germline loops: CDR1 MNHEY, CDR2 SVGEGT. The length of the CDR3 is 17 residues. The trim removed 3 bases at V and 4 bases at J, leaving 7 bases unmatched. CDR3 in DNA: TGTGCCAGCAGTTATCGTAGCGGGAGGGGCGGCACCGGGGAGCTGTTTTTT. Translation: CASSYRSGRGGTGELFF.

V gene TRBV11-2 combines with J gene TRBJ2-5, with 11 nucleotides matching TRBD2. Germline CDR1 SGHAT, CDR2 FQNNGV. Trimming cost V 0 bases and J 5 bases; bases outside gene matches: 11. The CDR3 spans 18 residues. CDR3 DNA sequence: TGTGCCAGCAGCTTAGAGGGGACTAGCGGCCGGGCGTATGAGACCCAGTACTTC. Translated, it gives CASSLEGTSGRAYETQYF.

The CDR3 spells CASSFWTSYSTDTQYF. The CDR3 nucleotides read TGTGCCAGCAGCTTCTGGACTAGCTACAGCACAGATACGCAGTATTTT. The chain employs TRBV5-6 and TRBJ2-3; 8 bases map to TRBD2. Germline trimming cut 2 bases from V and 0 bases from J; bases unmatched to any gene: 5. CDR3 length equals 16 residues. The V gene's germline CDR1 is SGHDT and CDR2 YYEEEE.

V gene TRBV4-2 combines with J gene TRBJ2-2; TRBD2 agrees at 9 bases. The CDR3 loop spans 18 amino acids. Germline V CDR1 and CDR2: LGHNA, YNFKEQ. Trimming took 0 bases from V and 1 from J; bases not matched to a gene: 6. The CDR3 protein is CASSQDQAAGGNTGELFF. CDR3 in DNA: TGTGCCAGCAGCCAAGATCAGGCAGCGGGGGGGAACACCGGGGAGCTGTTTTTT.